This paragraph reports one TCR beta chain. The target antigen is unknown. This could be a read error, since a much larger clone is one nucleotide away. This specimen comes from a study of CD8+CD57+ T cells in acquired aplastic anemia. At the level of the study: Yields of DNA that came from sorted CD4+ and CD8+ cells averaged approximately 3.5 ug. Healthy-donor CD4+ cells averaged roughly 10.8 million reads. Overall study results and limits: Patients and controls turned out to have some 30 CD8+ CDR3 sequences in common.

Researchers used genomic DNA as the template to profile TCR beta VDJ and CDR3. TCRdb itself ran the reads through MiXCR, one entry per CDR3 protein. The repertoire includes some 190,000 distinct CDR3 sequences, 40% to 55% of them detected once, and approximately 2.9% sits in the top ten. Germline V gene sequence: CDR1 MNHEY, CDR2 SVGAGI. Deletions cut 5 bases from V and 4 bases from J, with 11 bases between. The CDR3 sequence is 13 residues long. The material sequenced was sorted CD4+, CD8+, or CD8+CD57+ T cells (not recorded which) from PBMCs. The origin of this receptor is a human donor in good health. The chain uses TRBV6-5 and TRBJ2-5, with a weak D call TRBD1 (8 bases). CDR3 sequence: CASSNRGGETQYF. The CDR3 DNA sequence: TGTGCCAGCAGTAACAGGGGGGGAGAGACCCAGTACTTC.